The 30 T cell receptor beta chains presented below share a single source sample, sequenced in a study of blood T cell repertoires in COVID-19. The assay was immunoSEQ multiplex PCR, and TCRdb's table has in-frame clones only and misses some. There are more than 110,000 clones in the sample; 60% to 80% occur only once, and roughly 2.9% lies in the top ten. The sample comprised PBMCs or T cells enriched from blood (not recorded which). Receptors were obtained from a woman aged 45 to 65 who had recovered from COVID-19.

J is TRBJ2-1 and V is TRBV19; 11 nucleotides align to TRBD2. The V and J ends lost 2 bases and 10 bases, in that order; junction bases with no gene match: 7. Germline lookup yields CDR1 LNHDA and CDR2 SQIVND (reference sequence). The CDR3 loop spans 15 amino acids. The chain's CDR3 is CASSIRVAGGKEQFF. CDR3 in DNA: TGTGCCAGTAGTATAAGGGTAGCGGGGGGGAAGGAGCAGTTCTTC.

The V gene is TRBV19, the J gene TRBJ1-5; 9 bases match TRBD1. This CDR3 comprises 15 residues. In germline, CDR1 is LNHDA, CDR2 SQIVND (reference sequence). The trim removed 5 bases at V and 5 bases at J, leaving 7 bases unmatched. CDR3 protein: CASSATGTGYQPQHF. CDR3 DNA: TGTGCCAGTAGTGCAACCGGGACAGGGTATCAGCCCCAGCATTTT.

This sequence joins TRBV19 and TRBJ2-3, with TRBD1 identical over 7 bases. This CDR3 has 15 amino acids. Germline loops: CDR1 LNHDA, CDR2 SQIVND (reference sequence). The V and J ends lost 5 bases and 1 base, in that order; junction bases with no gene match: 6. CDR3 residues: CASSQTGFRTDTQYF. The CDR3 nucleotides read TGTGCCAGTAGTCAGACAGGGTTTCGCACAGATACGCAGTATTTT.

The CDR3, as DNA: TGCAGCGTTGAAGCCCCGGGAACGGGTAACTACGAGCAGTACTTC. As protein: CSVEAPGTGNYEQYF. The genes are TRBV29-1 and TRBJ2-7, with D possibly being TRBD2 (5 bases). CDR3 length equals 15 residues. Trimming pared 1 base from V and 3 bases from J, leaving 16 bases between. Germline V gene lookup returns CDR1 SQVTM and CDR2 ANQGSEA.

The chain recombines TRBV7-6 with TRBJ1-5; the D gene is possibly TRBD1 (6 bases). Between the trimmed V and J ends, which lost 5 bases and 4 bases, there was a span of 9 bases. The CDR3 extends over 13 amino acids. CDR1 is SGHVS and CDR2 is FNYEAQ in the germline V gene. The CDR3 coding sequence is TGTGCCAGCAGCATGGACAGAAATCAGCCCCAGCATTTT. It encodes CASSMDRNQPQHF.

The J gene is TRBJ2-3, the V gene TRBV2; perhaps TRBD2 as D (5 bases). The V gene lost 0 bases and the J gene lost 14 bases, with 15 bases spanning the gap. The germline CDR1 and CDR2 sequences are SNHLY and FYNNEI. The CDR3 consists of 13 residues. CDR3 DNA sequence: TGTGCCAGCAGTGAAGCGGAGGAACGGCGACGGTATTTT. This sequence encodes CASSEAEERRRYF. The full variable domain, completed using reference TRBV2 and TRBJ2-3, is EPEVTQTPSHQVTQMGQEVILRCVPISNHLYFYWYRQILGQKVEFLVSFYNNEISEKSEIFDDQFSVERPDGSNFTLKIRSTKLEDSAMYFCASSEAEERRRYFGPGTRLTVL.

CDR3 sequence: CASSFEFSNTGELFF. CDR3 in DNA: TGTGCCAGCAGTTTCGAGTTTTCGAACACCGGGGAGCTGTTTTTT. This chain connects TRBV6-5 to TRBJ2-2; no firm D call. Between the trimmed V and J ends, which lost 4 bases and 0 bases, there was a span of 9 bases. Germline V gene data show CDR1 as MNHEY and CDR2 as SVGAGI. This CDR3 contains 15 residues.

The genes are TRBV20-1 and TRBJ1-2; D is unclear. CDR3 size: 11 residues. V dropped 3 bases and J dropped 4 bases, with 6 bases sitting between them. The germline V gene encodes CDR1 DFQATT and CDR2 SNEGSKA (reference sequence). The CDR3 loop is CSASPGYGYTF. The CDR3 DNA reads as TGCAGTGCTAGCCCGGGCTATGGCTACACCTTC.

V gene TRBV10-3 combines with J gene TRBJ1-1, with D tentatively TRBD1 (5 bases). The CDR3 is 12 amino acids. V lost 4 bases, J lost 7 bases, and 10 bases lay in between. From germline, CDR1 is ENHRY and CDR2 SYGVKD. The CDR3: CAISVQGSEAFF. In DNA, the CDR3 is TGTGCCATCAGTGTTCAGGGTAGTGAAGCTTTCTTT.

This sequence joins TRBV3-1 (or the pseudogene TRBV3-2) and TRBJ1-3; possible D gene TRBD1, 5 bases. CDR3 length: 15 amino acids. V lost 3 bases and J lost 4, with 13 bases in between. CDR1 and CDR2 (germline): LGHDT, YNNKEL (reference sequence). CDR3 amino acids: CASSQLGAGGNTIYF. DNA of the CDR3: TGTGCCAGCAGCCAGCTAGGGGCAGGAGGAAACACCATATATTTT.

This clone was detected only once. The V and J genes are TRBV5-1 and TRBJ2-5, with 12 bases aligning to TRBD2. V shed 4 bases and J 2 bases; nucleotides not matched to a gene: 12. CDR1 is SGHRS, CDR2 YFSETQ, per germline. CDR3 size: 18 residues. The CDR3 loop reads CASSITPPGTSGQETQYF. CDR3 nucleotide sequence: TGCGCCAGCAGCATAACTCCCCCAGGGACTAGCGGGCAAGAGACCCAGTACTTC.

The chain recombines TRBV2 with TRBJ2-2, with TRBD2 identical over 13 bases. The CDR3 loop spans 17 amino acids. J was trimmed by 7 bases and V by 5 bases; bases with no gene match: 10. Germline values: CDR1 SNHLY, CDR2 FYNNEI. CDR3 amino acids: CASSRRTSGRANGELFF. CDR3 DNA: TGTGCCAGCAGTAGACGGACTAGCGGGAGAGCAAACGGGGAGCTGTTTTTT.

This chain links TRBV27 with TRBJ2-5; TRBD1 matches at 7 bases. This CDR3 spans 15 amino acids. Germline V CDR1 and CDR2: MNHEY, SMNVEV (reference sequence). V dropped 4 bases and J dropped 7; count of bases not matched to a gene: 12. The CDR3, as DNA: TGTGCCAGCAGTTCCCCGGGACAGAGGCGAGGGACCCAGTACTTC. Protein product: CASSSPGQRRGTQYF.

The J gene is TRBJ1-2, the V gene TRBV25-1, with D possibly being TRBD1 (6 bases). CDR1 and CDR2 (germline): MGHDK, SYGVNS. The CDR3 spans 16 residues. V was shortened by 10 bases and J by 0 bases, with 21 bases between the two germline ends. The CDR3 sequence is CATRGSGESSNYGYTF. The DNA for the CDR3 is TGTGCCACCAGGGGATCAGGGGAGAGCTCTAACTATGGCTACACCTTC.

The gene calls are TRBV11-3 and TRBJ1-1, with 8 bases identical to TRBD1. This CDR3 is built from 16 residues. V was clipped by 5 bases and J by 6 bases; unmatched bases: 14. CDR1 SGHNT and CDR2 YENEEA come from the germline V gene. The CDR3 here is CASSPRQGPTNPEAFF. In DNA form, the CDR3 reads TGTGCCAGCAGCCCGAGACAGGGGCCCACTAACCCTGAAGCTTTCTTT.

This chain connects TRBV19 to TRBJ2-7; D is unclear. This CDR3 is built from 13 residues. V was clipped by 3 bases and J by 7 bases, with 13 bases between them. Per germline, CDR1 LNHDA and CDR2 SQIVND (reference sequence). In nucleotides, the CDR3 is TGTGCCAGTAGTATTGTACTCCATTCAGAGCAGTACTTC. Residues: CASSIVLHSEQYF.

The rearrangement uses TRBV7-3 and TRBJ1-6; 8 bases align to TRBD1. After removal of 1 base from V and 0 bases from J, the junction contained 11 bases not matched to a gene. Germline V gives CDR1 SGHTA, CDR2 FQGTGA. The CDR3 sequence is 20 residues long. This CDR3 is CASSLRGTGRGDSYNSPLHF. CDR3 DNA: TGTGCCAGCAGCTTAAGGGGGACAGGACGAGGGGACTCCTATAATTCACCCCTCCACTTT.

The gene calls are TRBV19 and TRBJ2-4, with D maybe TRBD2 (5 bases). The CDR3 spans 11 residues. Trimming took 10 bases from V and 15 from J, leaving 19 bases between them. Per the germline V gene, CDR1 is LNHDA and CDR2 is SQIVND (reference sequence). This chain's CDR3 is CATNGVIPGYF. The DNA of the CDR3 is TGTGCCACTAACGGGGTAATACCGGGGTACTTC.

This clone has only a few counts. The CDR3 region is CASSLGGGSSTEAFF. In DNA, the CDR3 is TGCGCCAGCAGCTTGGGAGGGGGTTCGAGCACTGAAGCTTTCTTT. V is TRBV5-1 and J is TRBJ1-1, with TRBD1 as a possible D gene (6 bases). The CDR3 totals 15 residues. With 0 bases removed from V and 4 bases from J, the gap between germline ends came to 13 bases. Germline assignment: CDR1 SGHRS and CDR2 YFSETQ.

The chain joins TRBV3-1 (or the pseudogene TRBV3-2) to TRBJ2-2, with D tentatively TRBD2 (6 bases). V gave up 2 bases and J gave up 5 bases, with 12 bases separating them. CDR3 size: 15 residues. Germline-derived CDR1 and CDR2 are LGHDT and YNNKEL (reference sequence). Here the CDR3 reads CASSQTGVGTGELFF. The CDR3, as DNA: TGTGCCAGCAGCCAAACGGGAGTAGGAACCGGGGAGCTGTTTTTT.

The V and J genes are TRBV29-1 and TRBJ1-1, with 9 bases that match TRBD1. CDR1 SQVTM and CDR2 ANQGSEA come from the germline V gene. The J segment lost 5 bases and the V segment lost 6 bases, leaving 7 bases of the junction unmatched. CDR3 size: 13 residues. The DNA for the CDR3 is TGCAGCGTCAAGGGGACAGGGATGACTGAAGCTTTCTTT. It codes for CSVKGTGMTEAFF.

Only one count was recorded for this clone. The chain has TRBV6-4 and TRBJ2-4; D is possibly TRBD2 (6 bases). The CDR3 covers 12 residues. The germline V gene has CDR1 MRHNA and CDR2 SNTAGT. Between the trimmed V and J ends, which lost 5 bases and 8 bases, there was a span of 10 bases. CDR3 in amino acids: CASSFPGDIQYF. CDR3 bases: TGTGCCAGCAGTTTCCCGGGGGACATTCAGTACTTC.

CDR3 bases: TGCGCCAGCAGCCAACGGACAGGGGGAGGCACCGGGGAGCTGTTTTTT. Protein sequence: CASSQRTGGGTGELFF. V and J are TRBV4-1 and TRBJ2-2; 10 bases map to TRBD1. V lost 2 bases to trimming and J lost 4 bases; unmatched junction nucleotides: 4. This CDR3 is built from 16 residues. CDR1 and CDR2 from the germline V gene are MGHRA and YSYEKL.

The chain combines TRBV5-5 with TRBJ2-7; no reliable D call. From germline, CDR1 is SGHKS and CDR2 YYEKEE (reference sequence). The CDR3 runs to 12 residues. With 4 bases removed from V and 2 bases from J, the gap between germline ends came to 7 bases. DNA for the CDR3: TGTGCCAGCAGCCCCAGGACCTACGAGCAGTACTTC. Translation: CASSPRTYEQYF.

The chain links TRBV28 to TRBJ2-1; D is uncertain. With 5 bases removed from V and 0 bases from J, the gap between germline ends came to 11 bases. CDR3 size: 15 residues. The germline gives CDR1 MDHEN, CDR2 SYDVKM. The CDR3 loop is CASSMTLSSYNEQFF. In nucleotides, the CDR3 is TGTGCCAGCAGTATGACTCTCTCCTCCTACAATGAGCAGTTCTTC. Based on the CDR3 plus reference TRBV28 and TRBJ2-1, the full variable domain is DVKVTQSSRYLVKRTGEKVFLECVQDMDHENMFWYRQDPGLGLRLIYFSYDVKMKEKGDIPEGYSVSREKKERFSLILESASTNQTSMYLCASSMTLSSYNEQFFGPGTRLTVL.

The CDR3 protein is CASSERGTDYEQYF. DNA of the CDR3: TGTGCCAGCAGTGAAAGGGGGACAGACTACGAGCAGTACTTC. V gene TRBV6-1 combines with J gene TRBJ2-7; 7 bases are a match to TRBD1. The germline CDR1 and CDR2 sequences are MNHNS and SASEGT. The CDR3 totals 14 residues. The junction had 4 bases not matched to a gene; V was cut back by 2 bases and J by 3 bases.

The V gene is TRBV5-1, the J gene TRBJ2-7, with 8 bases lining up with TRBD1. The ends lost 5 bases at V and 3 bases at J; junction bases unmatched: 4. CDR3 length: 13 residues. Per the germline V gene, CDR1 is SGHRS and CDR2 is YFSETQ. As DNA, the CDR3 is TGCGCCAGCAGACTGGGACAGGACTACGAGCAGTACTTC. Encoded protein: CASRLGQDYEQYF.

The chain has TRBV9 and TRBJ2-1, with TRBD2 as a possible D gene (6 bases). The ends were cut back, 3 bases at V and 4 bases at J, with 11 bases in the middle. Germline CDR1 and CDR2: SGDLS and YYNGEE. There are 14 residues in the CDR3. The CDR3 DNA reads as TGTGCCAGCAGCGCCTTCGGACTATACAATGAGCAGTTCTTC. Translation gives CASSAFGLYNEQFF.

The V and J genes are TRBV11-2 and TRBJ1-4, with D unclear. Per the germline V gene, CDR1 is SGHAT and CDR2 is FQNNGV. Between the trimmed V and J ends, which lost 4 bases and 6 bases, there was a span of 12 bases. The length of the CDR3 is 14 residues. CDR3 residues: CASSSRRGDEKLFF. CDR3 bases: TGTGCCAGCAGCTCCCGACGCGGGGATGAAAAACTGTTTTTT.

The chain carries TRBV5-1 and TRBJ2-7; 8 positions match TRBD2. The CDR3 extends over 13 amino acids. The V segment lost 2 bases and the J segment 2 bases; nucleotides outside the gene matches: 0. Germline loops: CDR1 SGHRS, CDR2 YFSETQ. The CDR3 DNA is TGCGCCAGCAGCTTCGGGGGGGCCTACGAGCAGTACTTC. Its translation is CASSFGGAYEQYF.